These 5 T cell receptor beta chains were all obtained from the same sample, sequenced in a study of CD8 T cells in Susac syndrome. RNA, at 0.5 to 1 ug, was reverse transcribed with random hexamers. A single record per CDR3 protein comes from TCRdb applying MiXCR to the immunoSEQ multiplex PCR reads. The top ten hold roughly 0.21% of the sample, which has fewer than 350,000 distinct CDR3 sequences, 85% seen once. The specimen was CD8+ T cells from PBMCs. Receptor source: a human donor with multiple sclerosis.

The V gene is TRBV2, the J gene TRBJ2-2; D gene unclear. The CDR3 is made up of 13 amino acids. The germline V gene has CDR1 SNHLY and CDR2 FYNNEI. V dropped 9 bases and J dropped 2 bases, with 10 bases sitting between them. CDR3 loop: CAREESNTGELFF. The CDR3 DNA reads TGTGCCAGAGAGGAGAGTAACACCGGGGAGCTGTTTTTT. The complete variable domain, with remaining parts taken from reference TRBV2 and TRBJ2-2, reads EPEVTQTPSHQVTQMGQEVILRCVPISNHLYFYWYRQILGQKVEFLVSFYNNEISEKSEIFDDQFSVERPDGSNFTLKIRSTKLEDSAMYFCAREESNTGELFFGEGSRLTVL.

The V gene is TRBV7-9, the J gene TRBJ1-5, with D maybe TRBD1 (5 bases). V was trimmed by 5 bases and J by 4 bases, leaving 18 bases between them. Germline-derived CDR1 and CDR2 are SEHNR and FQNEAQ (reference sequence). The CDR3 is 16 residues long. CDR3 nucleotides: TGTGCCAGCAGCAAATTTACAATGGGGGAAAATCAGCCCCAGCATTTT. Protein product: CASSKFTMGENQPQHF.

The chain uses TRBV7-4 and TRBJ1-1, with D unclear. From germline, CDR1 is SGHVT and CDR2 SQSDAQ. This CDR3 has 17 amino acids. V lost 0 bases and J 0 bases, leaving 14 bases between the germline ends. CDR3 sequence reads: CASSLALDPGMNTEAFF. The CDR3 DNA is TGTGCCAGCAGCTTAGCGTTGGATCCGGGAATGAACACTGAAGCTTTCTTT.

The rearrangement joins TRBV4-1 to TRBJ2-7; D not certain. The germline gives CDR1 MGHRA, CDR2 YSYEKL. The CDR3 has 13 residues. The V end was cut by 1 base, the J end by 5 bases, with 9 bases between. The CDR3 DNA reads TGCGCCAGCAGCCAAGTCCCAGTCCACGAGCAGTACTTC. Its protein is CASSQVPVHEQYF.

V and J are TRBV16 and TRBJ1-6; D gene uncertain. This CDR3 has 18 residues. CDR1 KGHSY and CDR2 FQNENV come from the germline V gene. Trimming removed 0 bases at V and 9 bases at J, with 21 bases between. The CDR3 loop reads CASSQSYPEGIRTSPLHF. The CDR3 nucleotides are TGTGCCAGCAGCCAATCATACCCCGAGGGAATTCGCACTTCACCCCTCCACTTT. Together with reference TRBV16 and TRBJ1-6, the CDR3 gives the full variable domain: GEEVAQTPKHLVRGEGQKAKLYCAPIKGHSYVFWYQQVLKNEFKFLISFQNENVFDETGMPKERFSAKCLPNSPCSLEIQATKLEDSAVYFCASSQSYPEGIRTSPLHFGNGTRLTVT.